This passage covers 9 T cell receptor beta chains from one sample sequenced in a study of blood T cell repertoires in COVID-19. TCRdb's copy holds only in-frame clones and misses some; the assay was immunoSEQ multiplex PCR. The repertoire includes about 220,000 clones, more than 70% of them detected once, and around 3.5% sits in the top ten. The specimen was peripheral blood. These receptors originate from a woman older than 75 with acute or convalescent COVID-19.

The CDR3 sequence is CASSFLETGRNEQFF. In DNA form, the CDR3 reads TGTGCCAGCAGCTTCCTCGAGACAGGCCGCAATGAGCAGTTCTTC. The V gene is TRBV7-8, the J gene TRBJ2-1, with TRBD1 as a possible D gene (6 bases). Per germline, CDR1 SGHVS and CDR2 FQNEAQ. The CDR3 is 15 amino acids. The ends were cut back, 3 bases at V and 6 bases at J, with 15 bases in the middle.

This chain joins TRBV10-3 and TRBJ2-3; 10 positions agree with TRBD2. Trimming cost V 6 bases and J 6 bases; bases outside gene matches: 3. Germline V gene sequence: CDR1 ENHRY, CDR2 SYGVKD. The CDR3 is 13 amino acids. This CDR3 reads CAISSGLADTQYF. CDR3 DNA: TGTGCCATCAGCTCGGGACTAGCGGATACGCAGTATTTT.

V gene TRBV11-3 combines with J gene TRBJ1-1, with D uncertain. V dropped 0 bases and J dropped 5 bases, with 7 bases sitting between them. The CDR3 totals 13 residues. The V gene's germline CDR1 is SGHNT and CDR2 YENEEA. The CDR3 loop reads CASSLDVETEAFF. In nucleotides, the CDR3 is TGTGCCAGCAGCTTAGATGTGGAGACTGAAGCTTTCTTT.

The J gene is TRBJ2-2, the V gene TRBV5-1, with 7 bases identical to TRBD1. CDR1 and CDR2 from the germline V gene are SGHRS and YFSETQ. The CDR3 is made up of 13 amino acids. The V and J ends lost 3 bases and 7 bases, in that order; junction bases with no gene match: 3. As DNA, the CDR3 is TGCGCCAGCAGCTCCTGGACAGGCGGGGAGCTGTTTTTT. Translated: CASSSWTGGELFF.

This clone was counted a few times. The CDR3 DNA follows: TGTGCCACCAGCAGAGGGGCCGAACGGGGCGAGCAGTACTTC. It codes for CATSRGAERGEQYF. The chain joins TRBV15 to TRBJ2-7, with a weak D call TRBD2 (5 bases). Germline assignment: CDR1 LNHNV and CDR2 YYDKDF (reference sequence). The CDR3 contains 14 residues. The V end was cut by 1 base, the J end by 6 bases, with 13 bases between.

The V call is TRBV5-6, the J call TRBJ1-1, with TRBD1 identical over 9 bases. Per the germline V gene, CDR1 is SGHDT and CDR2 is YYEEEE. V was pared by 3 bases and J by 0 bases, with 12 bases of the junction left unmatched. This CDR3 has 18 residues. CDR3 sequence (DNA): TGTGCCAGCAGCTGGTACAGGGGGCAGGGACGGATGAACACTGAAGCTTTCTTT. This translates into CASSWYRGQGRMNTEAFF. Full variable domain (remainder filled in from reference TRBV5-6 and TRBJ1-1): DAGVTQSPTHLIKTRGQQVTLRCSPKSGHDTVSWYQQALGQGPQFIFQYYEEEERQRGNFPDRFSGHQFPNYSSELNVNALLLGDSALYLCASSWYRGQGRMNTEAFFGQGTRLTVV.

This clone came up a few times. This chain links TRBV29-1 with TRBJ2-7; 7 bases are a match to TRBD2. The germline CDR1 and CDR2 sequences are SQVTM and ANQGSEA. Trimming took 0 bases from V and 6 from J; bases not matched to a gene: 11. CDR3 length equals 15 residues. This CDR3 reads CSVEERRGRVGEQYF. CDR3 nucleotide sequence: TGCAGCGTTGAAGAGCGGCGGGGGAGAGTCGGCGAGCAGTACTTC.

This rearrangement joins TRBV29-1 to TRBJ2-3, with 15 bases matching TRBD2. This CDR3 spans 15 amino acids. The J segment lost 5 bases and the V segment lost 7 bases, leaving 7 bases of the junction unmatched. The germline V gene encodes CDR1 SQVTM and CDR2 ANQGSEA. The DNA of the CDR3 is TGCAGCGCCGGACTAGCGGGGGGGCCGGGAGATACGCAGTATTTT. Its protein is CSAGLAGGPGDTQYF.

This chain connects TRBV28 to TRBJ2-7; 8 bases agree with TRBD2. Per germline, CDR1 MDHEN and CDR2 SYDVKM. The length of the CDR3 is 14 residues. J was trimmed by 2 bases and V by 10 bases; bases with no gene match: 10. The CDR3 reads CATTKRGPPYEQYF. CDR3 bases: TGTGCCACCACCAAGCGGGGGCCGCCCTACGAGCAGTACTTC.